This paragraph reports one T cell receptor (beta chain). Its antigen is as yet unknown. Trimming shortened V by 0 bases and J by 6 bases, and 10 bases separated the two germline ends. Germline V gives CDR1 SGHRS, CDR2 YFSETQ. This CDR3 contains 14 residues. These data originate in a study of T cell repertoires in cytomegalovirus infection. Study background: HLA-C-restricted CMV epitopes, recently identified, and well-studied HLA-B-restricted ones were used by the study. Public TCR beta signatures provided an indication of both CMV infection and a matching HLA type. The study's findings and limits: HLA-C-restricted CMV-specific TCR beta clonotypes were dominant in the ex vivo response. Accumulated public TCR beta family frequency recognized individuals carrying CMV together with the relevant HLA.

Each CDR3 protein gets one entry after TCRdb re-called the reads with MiXCR. The table shows some 590,000 distinct CDR3 sequences, with 35% to 50% occurring only once. The sequenced sample was cultured PBMCs, obtained from culture after CMV antigen stimulation. This clonotype was obtained from a human donor in good health (CMV status not recorded). Some clones in this sample may be carry-over from other donors' samples. The chain uses TRBV5-1 and TRBJ1-5, with D perhaps TRBD1 (5 bases). DNA for the CDR3: TGCGCCAGCAGCTTGGTTCCAGGGTCTCAGCCCCAGCATTTT. Translated: CASSLVPGSQPQHF.